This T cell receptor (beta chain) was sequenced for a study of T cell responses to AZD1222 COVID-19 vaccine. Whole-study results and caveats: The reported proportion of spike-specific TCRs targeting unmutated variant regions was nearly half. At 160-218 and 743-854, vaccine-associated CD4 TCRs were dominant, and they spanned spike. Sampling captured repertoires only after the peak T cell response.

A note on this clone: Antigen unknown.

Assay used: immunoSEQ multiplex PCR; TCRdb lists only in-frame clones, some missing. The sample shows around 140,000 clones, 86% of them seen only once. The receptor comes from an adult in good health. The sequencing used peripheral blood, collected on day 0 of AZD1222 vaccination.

The CDR3 is CASSYSTYYGYTF. The CDR3 DNA is TGTGCCAGCAGTTACTCGACATACTATGGCTACACCTTC. The V gene is TRBV6-5, the J gene TRBJ1-2; D is undetermined. CDR1 MNHEY and CDR2 SVGAGI come from the germline V gene. The CDR3 runs to 13 residues. V was shortened by 0 bases and J by 3 bases, with 5 bases between the two germline ends.